The clone carrying this T cell receptor beta chain was detected a few times. Its specificity is not known. RNA transcripts served as template for amplifying TCR beta CDR3 sequences. HTBI-primed RT-PCR formed the first round, and a multiplex PCR formed the second. TCRdb processed the multiplex PCR reads anew with MiXCR; each CDR3 protein has one entry. The data hold roughly 350,000 distinct CDR3 sequences, with about 18% observed a single time. The data are from a study of Graves' ophthalmopathy and Graves' hyperthyroidism. Study-level findings and limits: The majority of expanded thyroid clonotypes above 0.001 frequency also occurred in blood.

Germline trimming cut 0 bases from V and 3 bases from J; bases unmatched to any gene: 8. Germline V CDR1 and CDR2: DFQATT, SNEGSKA (reference sequence). This CDR3 has 15 residues. The chain is built from TRBV20-1 and TRBJ2-7; 7 bases map to TRBD1. Input material: peripheral blood. This TCR was recovered from an adult woman with stable Graves' hyperthyroidism. CDR3 sequence (DNA): TGCAGTGCTAGAGATGGGGCAGGGGGTATCTACGAGCAGTACTTC. Its protein product is CSARDGAGGIYEQYF.